These T cell receptor beta chains were read from a single sample in a study of T cell responses to AZD1222 COVID-19 vaccine. Some clones are missing from TCRdb's copy, which holds only in-frame ones; the method was immunoSEQ multiplex PCR. The data hold more than 90,000 clones, with around nine tenths observed a single time. Specimen: peripheral blood, collected on day 0 of AZD1222 vaccination. Source of these receptors: an adult in good health. CDR3s include the opening cysteine and the closing phenylalanine or tryptophan. Each record gives: CDR3 protein, CDR3 DNA, D gene, clone size, V gene, CDR3 length, J gene. The D gene is left open where the match is weak. Only part of the rows carry a size: once, few, many, or a class if the clone is expanded.

CDR3aa: CASSRSQGSGTDTQYF
CDR3nt: TGTGCCAGCAGCCGGAGTCAGGGAAGCGGCACAGATACGCAGTATTTT
d_gene: .
abundance: .
v_gene: TRBV14
len: 16
j_gene: TRBJ2-3

CDR3aa: CASSLLGQGGSPLHF
CDR3nt: TGTGCCAGCAGCTTATTAGGACAGGGGGGATCACCCCTCCACTTT
d_gene: TRBD1
abundance: .
v_gene: TRBV7-3
len: 15
j_gene: TRBJ1-6

CDR3aa: CASSEPPGLFNQPQHF
CDR3nt: TGTGCCAGCAGTGAACCGCCCGGATTGTTCAATCAGCCCCAGCATTTT
d_gene: .
abundance: .
v_gene: TRBV2
len: 16
j_gene: TRBJ1-5

CDR3aa: CAWSIWQTQRSNQPQHF
CDR3nt: TGTGCCTGGAGTATTTGGCAGACCCAACGTAGCAATCAGCCCCAGCATTTT
d_gene: .
abundance: .
v_gene: TRBV30
len: 17
j_gene: TRBJ1-5

CDR3aa: CASSQDWQSNEKLFF
CDR3nt: TGTGCCAGCAGCCAAGACTGGCAGAGCAATGAAAAACTGTTTTTT
d_gene: .
abundance: once
v_gene: TRBV3-1/TRBV3-2
len: 15
j_gene: TRBJ1-4

CDR3aa: CASSQAATNYGYTF
CDR3nt: TGTGCCAGCAGCCAAGCGGCAACTAACTATGGCTACACCTTC
d_gene: .
abundance: .
v_gene: TRBV3-1/TRBV3-2
len: 14
j_gene: TRBJ1-2

CDR3aa: CASSAGNWQSVF
CDR3nt: TGTGCCAGCAGTGCGGGGAACTGGCAGTCGGTCTTC
d_gene: .
abundance: .
v_gene: TRBV2
len: 12
j_gene: TRBJ2-1

CDR3aa: CASSSGMDTQYF
CDR3nt: TGTGCCAGCAGTTCCGGAATGGATACGCAGTATTTT
d_gene: .
abundance: .
v_gene: TRBV12-3/TRBV12-4
len: 12
j_gene: TRBJ2-3

CDR3aa: CASSALQGGTEAFF
CDR3nt: TGTGCCAGTAGTGCCCTTCAGGGGGGGACTGAAGCTTTCTTT
d_gene: TRBD1
abundance: once
v_gene: TRBV19
len: 14
j_gene: TRBJ1-1

CDR3aa: CASSPYKDTVEEKLFF
CDR3nt: TGTGCCAGCAGCCCCTACAAGGACACCGTTGAGGAAAAACTGTTTTTT
d_gene: .
abundance: .
v_gene: TRBV3-1/TRBV3-2
len: 16
j_gene: TRBJ1-4

CDR3aa: CASSLDRGARPQHF
CDR3nt: TGTGCCAGCAGCTTGGATCGGGGGGCGCGGCCCCAGCATTTT
d_gene: .
abundance: .
v_gene: TRBV5-6
len: 14
j_gene: TRBJ1-5

CDR3aa: CASGGSTGMFWNEQFF
CDR3nt: TGTGCCAGCGGGGGGAGTACAGGGATGTTTTGGAATGAGCAGTTCTTC
d_gene: .
abundance: .
v_gene: TRBV25-1
len: 16
j_gene: TRBJ2-1

CDR3aa: CASSEALQVGWGEKLFF
CDR3nt: TGTGCCAGCAGTGAAGCGCTTCAGGTGGGGTGGGGTGAAAAACTGTTTTTT
d_gene: .
abundance: .
v_gene: TRBV6-1
len: 17
j_gene: TRBJ1-4

CDR3aa: CASSIDLGTIYNEQFF
CDR3nt: TGTGCCAGTAGTATAGATCTGGGGACTATTTACAATGAGCAGTTCTTC
d_gene: TRBD2
abundance: once
v_gene: TRBV19
len: 16
j_gene: TRBJ2-1

CDR3aa: CASSQATRQQSGQGNFYEQYF
CDR3nt: TGTGCCAGCAGCCAAGCAACACGCCAACAATCGGGACAGGGGAACTTCTACGAGCAGTACTTC
d_gene: TRBD1
abundance: .
v_gene: TRBV3-1/TRBV3-2
len: 21
j_gene: TRBJ2-7

CDR3aa: CASSLAGGGRGTQYF
CDR3nt: TGTGCCAGCAGCTTAGCGGGCGGGGGGCGTGGGACCCAGTACTTC
d_gene: TRBD2
abundance: .
v_gene: TRBV11-2
len: 15
j_gene: TRBJ2-5

CDR3aa: CASRDRGRLDEKLFF
CDR3nt: TGTGCCAGCCGGGACAGGGGTCGGCTGGATGAAAAACTGTTTTTT
d_gene: TRBD1
abundance: .
v_gene: TRBV6-5
len: 15
j_gene: TRBJ1-4

CDR3aa: CASSPLRGVGELFF
CDR3nt: TGTGCCAGCAGCCCACTCAGGGGGGTCGGGGAGCTGTTTTTT
d_gene: .
abundance: .
v_gene: TRBV7-2
len: 14
j_gene: TRBJ2-2

CDR3aa: CASSPGQGAGGYTF
CDR3nt: TGCGCCAGCAGCCCGGGACAGGGGGCGGGTGGCTACACCTTC
d_gene: TRBD1
abundance: few
v_gene: TRBV10-2
len: 14
j_gene: TRBJ1-2

CDR3aa: CASTPMTEAFF
CDR3nt: TGTGCCAGCACGCCGATGACTGAAGCTTTCTTT
d_gene: .
abundance: .
v_gene: TRBV6-5
len: 11
j_gene: TRBJ1-1

CDR3aa: CASGGGEIVYGYTF
CDR3nt: TGTGCCAGTGGGGGGGGCGAGATCGTCTATGGCTACACCTTC
d_gene: .
abundance: .
v_gene: TRBV19
len: 14
j_gene: TRBJ1-2

CDR3aa: CASSLVGAGNTIYF
CDR3nt: TGTGCCAGCAGCTTAGTGGGGGCCGGAAACACCATATATTTT
d_gene: .
abundance: .
v_gene: TRBV7-2
len: 14
j_gene: TRBJ1-3

CDR3aa: CASSYSRETQYF
CDR3nt: TGTGCCAGCAGTTACTCGCGAGAGACCCAGTACTTC
d_gene: .
abundance: .
v_gene: TRBV6-6
len: 12
j_gene: TRBJ2-5

CDR3aa: CASSLAPDGHRLTGELFF
CDR3nt: TGTGCCAGCAGCTTAGCGCCCGACGGACACCGACTCACCGGGGAGCTGTTTTTT
d_gene: .
abundance: .
v_gene: TRBV7-6
len: 18
j_gene: TRBJ2-2

CDR3aa: CASSWQVAYEQYF
CDR3nt: TGTGCCAGCAGCTGGCAGGTCGCATACGAGCAGTACTTC
d_gene: .
abundance: few
v_gene: TRBV5-5
len: 13
j_gene: TRBJ2-7

CDR3aa: CASSFNFPYGAFF
CDR3nt: TGTGCCAGCAGTTTTAACTTCCCCTATGGAGCTTTCTTT
d_gene: .
abundance: .
v_gene: TRBV28
len: 13
j_gene: TRBJ1-1

CDR3aa: CASSYFKGRTNEQFF
CDR3nt: TGTGCCAGCAGTTACTTTAAGGGCAGGACCAATGAGCAGTTCTTC
d_gene: .
abundance: .
v_gene: TRBV6-5
len: 15
j_gene: TRBJ2-1

CDR3aa: CASSQGQITVNEQFF
CDR3nt: TGTGCCAGCTCACAAGGACAGATTACCGTCAATGAGCAGTTCTTC
d_gene: .
abundance: .
v_gene: TRBV18
len: 15
j_gene: TRBJ2-1

CDR3aa: CASSVGTSGNTDTQYF
CDR3nt: TGTGCCAGCAGCGTGGGAACTAGCGGGAACACAGATACGCAGTATTTT
d_gene: TRBD2
abundance: .
v_gene: TRBV9
len: 16
j_gene: TRBJ2-3

CDR3aa: CASSLVNTEAFF
CDR3nt: TGTGCCAGCAGCTTGGTGAACACTGAAGCTTTCTTT
d_gene: .
abundance: .
v_gene: TRBV5-4
len: 12
j_gene: TRBJ1-1

CDR3aa: CASSTLPQNTIYF
CDR3nt: TGCGCCAGCAGCACACTTCCTCAAAACACCATATATTTT
d_gene: .
abundance: .
v_gene: TRBV5-1
len: 13
j_gene: TRBJ1-3

CDR3aa: CASSWTGIYEQYF
CDR3nt: TGTGCCAGCAGCTGGACAGGGATCTACGAGCAGTACTTC
d_gene: TRBD1
abundance: .
v_gene: TRBV5-8
len: 13
j_gene: TRBJ2-7

CDR3aa: CATSRTEHTEAFF
CDR3nt: TGTGCCACCAGCAGGACAGAACACACTGAAGCTTTCTTT
d_gene: .
abundance: .
v_gene: TRBV24-1
len: 13
j_gene: TRBJ1-1

CDR3aa: CASSEGRNYGYTF
CDR3nt: TGTGCCAGCAGTGAAGGCAGAAACTATGGCTACACCTTC
d_gene: .
abundance: .
v_gene: TRBV2
len: 13
j_gene: TRBJ1-2

CDR3aa: CAIRLDRLADTQYF
CDR3nt: TGTGCCATCAGGCTGGACAGGTTGGCCGATACGCAGTATTTT
d_gene: TRBD1
abundance: .
v_gene: TRBV10-3
len: 14
j_gene: TRBJ2-3

CDR3aa: CASSQPVRQGEDYGYTF
CDR3nt: TGTGCCAGCAGCCAACCTGTGCGGCAGGGAGAGGACTATGGCTACACCTTC
d_gene: .
abundance: .
v_gene: TRBV11-2
len: 17
j_gene: TRBJ1-2

CDR3aa: CASSLRTALRGTGELFF
CDR3nt: TGTGCCAGTAGTCTCCGGACAGCCTTACGAGGGACCGGGGAGCTGTTTTTT
d_gene: .
abundance: .
v_gene: TRBV19
len: 17
j_gene: TRBJ2-2

CDR3aa: CATSGTGALLNTEAFF
CDR3nt: TGTGCCACCTCCGGGACAGGGGCACTTTTGAACACTGAAGCTTTCTTT
d_gene: TRBD1
abundance: .
v_gene: TRBV7-9
len: 16
j_gene: TRBJ1-1

CDR3aa: CASSSVPGQGKSSYEQYF
CDR3nt: TGTGCCAGCAGCTCAGTCCCGGGACAGGGAAAGAGCTCCTACGAGCAGTACTTC
d_gene: TRBD1
abundance: .
v_gene: TRBV5-4
len: 18
j_gene: TRBJ2-7

CDR3aa: CASSPEPRVQETQYF
CDR3nt: TGTGCCAGCTCACCAGAGCCGAGGGTCCAAGAGACCCAGTACTTC
d_gene: .
abundance: once
v_gene: TRBV18
len: 15
j_gene: TRBJ2-5

CDR3aa: CASSYSPYNEQFF
CDR3nt: TGTGCCAGCAGTTATTCACCCTACAATGAGCAGTTCTTC
d_gene: .
abundance: .
v_gene: TRBV6-2/TRBV6-3
len: 13
j_gene: TRBJ2-1